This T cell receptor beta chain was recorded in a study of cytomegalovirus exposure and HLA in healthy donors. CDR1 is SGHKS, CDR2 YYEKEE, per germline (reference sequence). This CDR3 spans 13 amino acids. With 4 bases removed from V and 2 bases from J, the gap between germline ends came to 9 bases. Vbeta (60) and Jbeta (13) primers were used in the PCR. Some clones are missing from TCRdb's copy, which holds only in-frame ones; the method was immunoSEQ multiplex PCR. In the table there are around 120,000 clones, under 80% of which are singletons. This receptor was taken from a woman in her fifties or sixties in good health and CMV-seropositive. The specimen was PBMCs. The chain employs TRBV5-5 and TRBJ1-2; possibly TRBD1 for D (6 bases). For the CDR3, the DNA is TGTGCCAGCAGCGTAGACAGGAACTATGGCTACACCTTC. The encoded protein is CASSVDRNYGYTF.